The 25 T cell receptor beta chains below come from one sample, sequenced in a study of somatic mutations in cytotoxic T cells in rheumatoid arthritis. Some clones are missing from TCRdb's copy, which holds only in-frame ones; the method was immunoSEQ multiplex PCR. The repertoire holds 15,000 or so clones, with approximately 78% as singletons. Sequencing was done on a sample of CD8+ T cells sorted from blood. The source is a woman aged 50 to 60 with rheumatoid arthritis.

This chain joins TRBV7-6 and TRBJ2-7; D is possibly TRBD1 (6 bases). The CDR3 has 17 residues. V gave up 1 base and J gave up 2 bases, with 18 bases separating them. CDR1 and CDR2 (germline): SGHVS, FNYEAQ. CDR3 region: CASSLGGRQVRAYEQYF. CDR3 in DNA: TGTGCCAGCAGCTTAGGGGGAAGACAGGTCAGGGCCTACGAGCAGTACTTC.

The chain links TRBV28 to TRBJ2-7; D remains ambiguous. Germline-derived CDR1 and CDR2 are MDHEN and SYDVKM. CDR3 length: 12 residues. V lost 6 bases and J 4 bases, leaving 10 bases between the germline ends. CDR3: CASSQDGYEQYF. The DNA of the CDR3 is TGTGCCAGCAGCCAGGACGGATACGAGCAGTACTTC.

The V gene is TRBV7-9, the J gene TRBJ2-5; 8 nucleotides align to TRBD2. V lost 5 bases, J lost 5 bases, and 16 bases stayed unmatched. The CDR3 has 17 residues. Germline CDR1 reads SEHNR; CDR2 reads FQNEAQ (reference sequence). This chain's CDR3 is CASSPPATGTRKETQYF. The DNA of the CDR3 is TGTGCCAGCAGCCCCCCTGCGACCGGGACTAGGAAGGAGACCCAGTACTTC. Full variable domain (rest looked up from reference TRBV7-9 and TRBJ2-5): DTGVSQNPRHKITKRGQNVTFRCDPISEHNRLYWYRQTLGQGPEFLTYFQNEAQLEKSRLLSDRFSAERPKGSFSTLEIQRTEQGDSAMYLCASSPPATGTRKETQYFGPGTRLLVL.

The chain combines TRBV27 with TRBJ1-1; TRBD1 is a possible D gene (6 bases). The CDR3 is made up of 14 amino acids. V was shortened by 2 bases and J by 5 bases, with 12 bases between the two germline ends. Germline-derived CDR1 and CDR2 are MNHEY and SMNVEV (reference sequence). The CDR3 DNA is TGTGCCAGCAGTTTAGGGGGGGGCGGAACTGAAGCTTTCTTT. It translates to CASSLGGGGTEAFF.

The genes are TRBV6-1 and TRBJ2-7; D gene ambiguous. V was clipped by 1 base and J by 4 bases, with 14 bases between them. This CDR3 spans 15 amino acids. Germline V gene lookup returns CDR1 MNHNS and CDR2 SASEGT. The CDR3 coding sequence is TGTGCCAGCAGTGAAGAACCACTGGGCCTGTACGAGCAGTACTTC. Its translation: CASSEEPLGLYEQYF.

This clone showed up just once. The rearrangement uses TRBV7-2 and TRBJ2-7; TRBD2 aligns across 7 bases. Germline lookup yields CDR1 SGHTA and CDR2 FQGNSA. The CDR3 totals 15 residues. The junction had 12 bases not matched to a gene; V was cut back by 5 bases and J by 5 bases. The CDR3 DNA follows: TGTGCCAGCAGCATAGGCGGGGCGGGAGCGGACGAGCAGTACTTC. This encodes CASSIGGAGADEQYF.

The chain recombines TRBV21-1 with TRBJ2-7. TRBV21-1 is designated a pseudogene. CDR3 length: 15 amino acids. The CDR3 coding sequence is TGTGCCAGCAGCAATGAGGTTTACAGCTCCTACGAGCAGTACTTC. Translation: CASSNEVYSSYEQYF.

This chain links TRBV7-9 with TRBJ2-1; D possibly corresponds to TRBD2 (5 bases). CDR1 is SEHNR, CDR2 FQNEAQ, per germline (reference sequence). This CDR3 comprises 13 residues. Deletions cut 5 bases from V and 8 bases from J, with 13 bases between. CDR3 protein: CASSVGLLDEQFF. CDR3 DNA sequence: TGTGCCAGCAGCGTCGGACTGTTGGATGAGCAGTTCTTC.

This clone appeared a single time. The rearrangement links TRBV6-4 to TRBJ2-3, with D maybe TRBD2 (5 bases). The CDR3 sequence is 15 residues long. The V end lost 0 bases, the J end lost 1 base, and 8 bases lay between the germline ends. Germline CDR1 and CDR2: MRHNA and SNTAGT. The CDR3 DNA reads TGTGCCAGCAGTGACTCGAACGGGGGCACAGATACGCAGTATTTT. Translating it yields CASSDSNGGTDTQYF.

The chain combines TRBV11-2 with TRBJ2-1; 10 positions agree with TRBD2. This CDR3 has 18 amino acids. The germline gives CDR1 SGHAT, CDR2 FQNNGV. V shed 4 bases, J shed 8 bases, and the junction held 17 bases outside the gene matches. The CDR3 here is CASSSRDGPAGGPDEQFF. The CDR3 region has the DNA TGTGCCAGCAGCTCCCGAGATGGGCCAGCGGGAGGGCCCGATGAGCAGTTCTTC.

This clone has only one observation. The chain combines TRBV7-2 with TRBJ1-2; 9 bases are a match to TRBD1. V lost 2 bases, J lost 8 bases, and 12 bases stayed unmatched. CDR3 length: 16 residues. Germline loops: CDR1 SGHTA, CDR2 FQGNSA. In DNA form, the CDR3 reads TGTGCCAGCAGCTTATTACGCCGGGACAGGGTGTGGGGCTACACCTTC. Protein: CASSLLRRDRVWGYTF.

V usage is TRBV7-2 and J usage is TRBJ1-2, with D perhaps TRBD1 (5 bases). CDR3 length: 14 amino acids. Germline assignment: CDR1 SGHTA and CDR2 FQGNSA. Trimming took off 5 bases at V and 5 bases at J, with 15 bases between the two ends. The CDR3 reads CASSNAGTEYGYTF. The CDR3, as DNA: TGTGCCAGCAGCAATGCCGGGACTGAGTATGGCTACACCTTC.

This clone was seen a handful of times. The CDR3 protein is CASSESGERSAFF. CDR3 coding DNA: TGCGCCAGCAGTGAGTCCGGGGAGAGGTCAGCTTTCTTT. J is TRBJ1-1 and V is TRBV10-1; no clear D. Looked up from germline, CDR1 is WNHNN and CDR2 is SYGVQD (reference sequence). This CDR3 has 13 residues. Trimming took off 0 bases at V and 10 bases at J, with 12 bases between the two ends.

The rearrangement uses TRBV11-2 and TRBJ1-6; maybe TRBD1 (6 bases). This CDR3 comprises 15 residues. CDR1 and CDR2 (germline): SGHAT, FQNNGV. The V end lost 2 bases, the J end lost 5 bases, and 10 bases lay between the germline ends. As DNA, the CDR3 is TGTGCCAGCAGCTTAACAGGGACAAATAATTCACCCCTCCACTTT. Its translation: CASSLTGTNNSPLHF.

The CDR3 DNA is TGTGCCAGCAGTGAGGGTTTGATGGGGACAGATACGCAGTATTTT. Amino acids: CASSEGLMGTDTQYF. The chain carries TRBV6-4 and TRBJ2-3; D call uncertain. V was clipped by 3 bases and J by 3 bases, with 13 bases between them. The CDR3 is made up of 15 amino acids. In germline, CDR1 is MRHNA, CDR2 SNTAGT.

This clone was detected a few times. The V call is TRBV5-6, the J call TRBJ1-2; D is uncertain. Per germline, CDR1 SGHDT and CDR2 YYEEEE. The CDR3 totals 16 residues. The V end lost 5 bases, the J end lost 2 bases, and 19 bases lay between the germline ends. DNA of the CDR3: TGTGCCAGCAGGGCGAGTCGAGTAACCCTAAACTATGGCTACACCTTC. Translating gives CASRASRVTLNYGYTF.

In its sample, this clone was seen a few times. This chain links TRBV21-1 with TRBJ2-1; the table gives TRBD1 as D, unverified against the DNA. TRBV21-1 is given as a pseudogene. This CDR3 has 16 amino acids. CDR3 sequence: CASSPVRGQGGNEQFF. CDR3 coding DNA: TGTGCCAGCAGCCCGGTGAGGGGACAGGGGGGGAATGAGCAGTTCTTC.

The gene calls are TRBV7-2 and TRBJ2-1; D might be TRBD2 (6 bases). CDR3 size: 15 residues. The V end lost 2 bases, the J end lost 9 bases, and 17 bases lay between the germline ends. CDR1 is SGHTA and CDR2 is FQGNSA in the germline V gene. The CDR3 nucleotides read TGTGCCAGCAGCTTAATGTCCGGGACTCGTCGTGAGCAGTTCTTC. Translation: CASSLMSGTRREQFF. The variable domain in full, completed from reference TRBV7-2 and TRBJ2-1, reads GAGVSQSPSNKVTEKGKDVELRCDPISGHTALYWYRQSLGQGLEFLIYFQGNSAPDKSGLPSDRFSAERTGGSVSTLTIQRTQQEDSAVYLCASSLMSGTRREQFFGPGTRLTVL.

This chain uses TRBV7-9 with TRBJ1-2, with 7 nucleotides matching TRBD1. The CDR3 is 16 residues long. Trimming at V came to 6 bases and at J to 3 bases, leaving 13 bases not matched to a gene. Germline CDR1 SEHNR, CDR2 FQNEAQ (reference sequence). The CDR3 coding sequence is TGTGCCAGCAGTTTTGTTGAACAGGGGCCCGACTATGGCTACACCTTC. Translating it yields CASSFVEQGPDYGYTF. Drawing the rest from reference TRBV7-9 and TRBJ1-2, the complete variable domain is DTGVSQNPRHKITKRGQNVTFRCDPISEHNRLYWYRQTLGQGPEFLTYFQNEAQLEKSRLLSDRFSAERPKGSFSTLEIQRTEQGDSAMYLCASSFVEQGPDYGYTFGSGTRLTVV.

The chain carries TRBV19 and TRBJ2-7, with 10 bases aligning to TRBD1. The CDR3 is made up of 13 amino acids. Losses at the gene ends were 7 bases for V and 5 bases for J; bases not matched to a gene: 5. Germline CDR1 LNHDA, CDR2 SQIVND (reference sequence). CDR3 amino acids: CASTRDRGDEQYF. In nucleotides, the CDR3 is TGTGCCAGTACCCGGGACAGGGGAGACGAGCAGTACTTC. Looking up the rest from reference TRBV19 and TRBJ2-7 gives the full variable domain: DGGITQSPKYLFRKEGQNVTLSCEQNLNHDAMYWYRQDPGQGLRLIYYSQIVNDFQKGDIAEGYSVSREKKESFPLTVTSAQKNPTAFYLCASTRDRGDEQYFGPGTRLTVT.

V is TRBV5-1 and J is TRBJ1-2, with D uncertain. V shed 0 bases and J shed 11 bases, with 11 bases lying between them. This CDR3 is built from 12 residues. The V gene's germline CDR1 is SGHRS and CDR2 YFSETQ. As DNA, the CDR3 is TGCGCCAGCAGCTTGGCCGGAGAGTTTTACACCTTC. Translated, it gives CASSLAGEFYTF.

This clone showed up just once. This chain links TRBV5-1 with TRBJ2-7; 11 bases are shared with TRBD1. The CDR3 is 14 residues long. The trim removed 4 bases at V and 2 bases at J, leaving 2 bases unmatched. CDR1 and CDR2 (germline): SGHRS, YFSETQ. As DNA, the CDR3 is TGCGCCAGCAGCCAGGGACAGGGGGCCTACGAGCAGTACTTC. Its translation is CASSQGQGAYEQYF.

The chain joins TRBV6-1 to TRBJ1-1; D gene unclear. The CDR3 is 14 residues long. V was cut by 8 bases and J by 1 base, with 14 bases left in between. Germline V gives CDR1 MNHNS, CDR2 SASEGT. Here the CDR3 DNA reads TGTGCCAGCCGGCGCTCGGATCGGAACACTGAAGCTTTCTTT. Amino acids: CASRRSDRNTEAFF.

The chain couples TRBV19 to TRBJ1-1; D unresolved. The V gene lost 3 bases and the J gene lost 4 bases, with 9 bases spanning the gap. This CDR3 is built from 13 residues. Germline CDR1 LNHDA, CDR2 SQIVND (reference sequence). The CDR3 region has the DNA TGTGCCAGTAGTATCGGGGTGGGCACTGAAGCTTTCTTT. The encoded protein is CASSIGVGTEAFF.

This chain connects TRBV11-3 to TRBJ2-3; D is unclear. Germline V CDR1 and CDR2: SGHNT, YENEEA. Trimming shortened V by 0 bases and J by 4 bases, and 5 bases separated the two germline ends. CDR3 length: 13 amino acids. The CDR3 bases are TGTGCCAGCAGCTTAGATTGGTCAGATACGCAGTATTTT. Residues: CASSLDWSDTQYF.